A single sample gave rise to the 5 T cell receptor beta chains below, sequenced in a study of identical twins. TCRdb passed the 5' RACE reads through MiXCR, listing each CDR3 protein once. The sample lists some 250,000 distinct CDR3 sequences; 6% to 7% were seen once. The sample was also linked to a second study, of T cells expressing NK-cell markers.

The sequenced sample was CD8+ T cells sorted from blood. The receptors originated from a woman aged 18-29 years in good health.

There are a few counts of this clonotype. The rearrangement links TRBV2 to TRBJ2-1; D gene unclear. V was clipped by 4 bases and J by 9 bases, with 16 bases between them. The CDR3 is 14 amino acids. Germline V gene sequence: CDR1 SNHLY, CDR2 FYNNEI. The DNA of the CDR3 is TGTGCCAGCAGTGGTGGTATCAGCATCGCTGAGCAGTTCTTC. Residues: CASSGGISIAEQFF.

The chain joins TRBV6-1 to TRBJ1-2; D is undetermined. Trimming removed 7 bases at V and 13 bases at J, with 7 bases between. Germline V gives CDR1 MNHNS, CDR2 SASEGT. The CDR3 covers 8 residues. The CDR3 nucleotides read TGTGCCAGCACGGTACTCACCTTC. The encoded protein is CASTVLTF.

The table lists this clonotype with a few counts. The CDR3 sequence is CASSILGRGYNEQFF. The CDR3 nucleotides read TGTGCCAGTAGTATATTGGGCAGGGGATACAATGAGCAGTTCTTC. The gene calls are TRBV19 and TRBJ2-1; D may be TRBD1 (6 bases). V shed 2 bases and J shed 4 bases, with 12 bases lying between them. Germline V lookup: CDR1 LNHDA, CDR2 SQIVND (reference sequence). This CDR3 comprises 15 residues.

This clonotype was observed many times. The V gene is TRBV25-1, the J gene TRBJ2-5, with D tentatively TRBD1 (6 bases). V was pared by 6 bases and J by 5 bases, with 13 bases between. This CDR3 spans 13 amino acids. Germline-derived CDR1 and CDR2 are MGHDK and SYGVNS. The CDR3 region has the DNA TGTGCCAGCAGGCCGGACAGTTCTGAGACCCAGTACTTC. This codes for CASRPDSSETQYF.

This clonotype was picked up many times. The chain links TRBV7-2 to TRBJ2-1; TRBD2 agrees at 10 bases. CDR3 length: 15 residues. Trimming removed 3 bases from V and 9 bases from J; junction bases left unmatched: 8. Germline V gene sequence: CDR1 SGHTA, CDR2 FQGNSA. The DNA of the CDR3 is TGTGCCAGCAGCTTTCTGAGCGGGAGGGCCGGTGAGCAGTTCTTC. It encodes CASSFLSGRAGEQFF.